The 24 T cell receptor beta chains given below trace back to one sample, sequenced in a study of blood T cell repertoires in COVID-19. Assay used: immunoSEQ multiplex PCR; TCRdb lists only in-frame clones, some missing. The sample yields tens of thousands of clones, approximately 76% seen once. Input material: peripheral blood. These receptor sequences come from a man between 65 and 85 years old with active or convalescent COVID-19.

The V gene is TRBV30, the J gene TRBJ2-7; 7 positions agree with TRBD2. The CDR3 is 11 amino acids. Trimming removed 5 bases from V and 9 bases from J; junction bases left unmatched: 7. Germline V gene lookup returns CDR1 GTSNPN and CDR2 SVGIG (reference sequence). CDR3 in DNA: TGTGCCTGGGGGGGAGGGGACGTGCAGTACTTC. Translating it yields CAWGGGDVQYF.

J is TRBJ1-2 and V is TRBV28; 7 nucleotides align to TRBD1. The CDR3 loop spans 15 amino acids. Germline values: CDR1 MDHEN, CDR2 SYDVKM. V lost 6 bases and J lost 7; bases outside the gene matches: 14. Here the CDR3 DNA reads TGTGCCAGCAGCCGAGTGTACCGACAGGGCATTGGCTACACCTTC. Its protein is CASSRVYRQGIGYTF.

The gene calls are TRBV19 and TRBJ2-1, with D perhaps matching TRBD1 (5 bases). The CDR3 extends over 15 amino acids. V lost 4 bases, J lost 10 bases, and 20 bases lay in between. Germline values: CDR1 LNHDA, CDR2 SQIVND (reference sequence). CDR3 sequence (DNA): TGTGCCAGTAGTAAGCAGGGTAAATTCTTCGAGGAGCAGTTCTTC. Amino acid sequence: CASSKQGKFFEEQFF.

J is TRBJ2-1 and V is TRBV28, with TRBD2 matching 11 bases. The germline gives CDR1 MDHEN, CDR2 SYDVKM. V lost 6 bases, J lost 3 bases, and 4 bases stayed unmatched. This CDR3 region has 15 residues. DNA for the CDR3: TGTGCCAGCAGCCGTAGCGGGGGGGGCTACAATGAGCAGTTCTTC. This translates into CASSRSGGGYNEQFF.

The chain has TRBV30 and TRBJ1-5; D not certain. The length of the CDR3 is 14 residues. In germline, CDR1 is GTSNPN, CDR2 SVGIG (reference sequence). The ends were cut back, 0 bases at V and 4 bases at J, with 10 bases in the middle. In DNA, the CDR3 is TGTGCCTGGAGTGTATCGGGTAGTAATCAGCCCCAGCATTTT. Translating it yields CAWSVSGSNQPQHF.

The chain uses TRBV12-3 or TRBV12-4 and TRBJ2-4; D not resolved. The CDR3 covers 11 residues. V was pared by 7 bases and J by 8 bases, with 9 bases between. The CDR3 DNA follows: TGTGCCAGCACCCAGGCCGACATTCAGTACTTC. It codes for CASTQADIQYF.

The chain links TRBV19 to TRBJ2-5, with D possibly TRBD1 on 6 matching bases. The CDR3 consists of 13 residues. Germline CDR1 LNHDA, CDR2 SQIVND (reference sequence). Trimming took off 4 bases at V and 0 bases at J, with 6 bases between the two ends. The CDR3 DNA follows: TGTGCCAGTAGTAACAGGGACCAAGAGACCCAGTACTTC. It codes for CASSNRDQETQYF.

In this sample, this clone turned up a few times. V usage is TRBV23-1 and J usage is TRBJ2-2; D call uncertain. TRBV23-1 is known as an ORF, though its function is uncertain. Trimming left V 10 bases short and J 5 bases short, with 8 bases between. This CDR3 region has 11 residues. The chain's CDR3 is CAIIRTGELFF. Here the CDR3 DNA reads TGCGCCATCATCAGAACCGGGGAGCTGTTTTTT.

V and J are TRBV6-2 or TRBV6-3 and TRBJ2-7; D possibly corresponds to TRBD1 (6 bases). CDR3 length: 15 residues. Trimming pared 2 bases from V and 4 bases from J, leaving 15 bases between. Germline-derived CDR1 and CDR2 are MNHEY and SVGEGT. The CDR3 reads CASSYHATGSYEQYF. CDR3 DNA sequence: TGTGCCAGCAGTTACCACGCGACAGGTTCTTACGAGCAGTACTTC.

This clone was counted a few times. This sequence joins TRBV5-1 and TRBJ2-5; 10 bases are a match to TRBD2. Unmatched junction bases numbered 6, after V lost 1 base and J lost 3 bases. The germline V gene encodes CDR1 SGHRS and CDR2 YFSETQ. CDR3 length: 16 residues. Here the CDR3 reads CASSLPAGGPEETQYF. For the CDR3, the DNA is TGCGCCAGCAGCTTGCCAGCGGGGGGGCCTGAAGAGACCCAGTACTTC. The full variable domain, its missing parts supplied by reference TRBV5-1 and TRBJ2-5, is KAGVTQTPRYLIKTRGQQVTLSCSPISGHRSVSWYQQTPGQGLQFLFEYFSETQRNKGNFPGRFSGRQFSNSRSEMNVSTLELGDSALYLCASSLPAGGPEETQYFGPGTRLLVL.

V usage is TRBV6-5 and J usage is TRBJ2-3; D perhaps matches TRBD1 (5 bases). The CDR3 loop spans 14 amino acids. The germline V gene has CDR1 MNHEY and CDR2 SVGAGI. Trimming left V 7 bases short and J 5 bases short, with 16 bases between. For the CDR3, the DNA is TGTGCCAGCAAGGTGGAAGGGGCCAAAGATACGCAGTATTTT. Translation gives CASKVEGAKDTQYF.

This clone was detected only a few times. V gene TRBV3-1 (or the pseudogene TRBV3-2) combines with J gene TRBJ1-2; 7 nucleotides agree with TRBD1. CDR1 is LGHDT and CDR2 is YNNKEL in the germline V gene (reference sequence). The CDR3 runs to 15 residues. V gave up 3 bases and J gave up 7 bases; unmatched junction bases: 11. The DNA for the CDR3 is TGTGCCAGCAGCCAGGCTCAGGGGACAGCCTTTGGCTACACCTTC. It translates to CASSQAQGTAFGYTF.

The rearrangement links TRBV24-1 to TRBJ2-3, with a possible D match to TRBD2 (7 bases). The V and J ends lost 1 base and 1 base respectively, with 14 bases between them. From germline, CDR1 is KGHDR and CDR2 SFDVKD. This CDR3 is 17 amino acids long. The CDR3 bases are TGTGCCACCAGTGATTTAGGGGGGGTATGGGGCACAGATACGCAGTATTTT. It is translated as CATSDLGGVWGTDTQYF.

The gene calls are TRBV5-4 and TRBJ1-1; 8 bases are shared with TRBD1. The V and J ends lost 5 bases and 5 bases, in that order; junction bases with no gene match: 8. Germline CDR1 reads SGHNT; CDR2 reads YYREEE (reference sequence). CDR3 length equals 14 residues. This CDR3 reads CASRITGGYTEAFF. The CDR3 DNA reads as TGTGCCAGCAGGATTACAGGGGGTTATACTGAAGCTTTCTTT.

Of note for this clone: A read error is likely here: a far larger clone is one base away. CDR3 DNA sequence: TGTGCCAGCAGCCAAGGGGACAGGCTGAACACTGAAGCTTTCTTT. Translated, it gives CASSQGDRLNTEAFF. The J gene is TRBJ1-1, the V gene TRBV3-1 (or the pseudogene TRBV3-2); 8 nucleotides line up with TRBD1. CDR3 length equals 15 residues. V lost 1 base to trimming and J lost 0 bases; unmatched junction nucleotides: 1. CDR1 LGHDT and CDR2 YNNKEL come from the germline V gene (reference sequence).

V gene TRBV30 combines with J gene TRBJ2-3; D uncertain. The germline V gene has CDR1 GTSNPN and CDR2 SVGIG (reference sequence). CDR3 length equals 13 residues. Trimming took off 0 bases at V and 3 bases at J, with 7 bases between the two ends. CDR3 DNA sequence: TGTGCCTGGAGTGTACTCGGGACAGATACGCAGTATTTT. Its protein is CAWSVLGTDTQYF.

This chain connects TRBV5-1 to TRBJ2-2; perhaps TRBD1 as D (6 bases). Germline V CDR1 and CDR2: SGHRS, YFSETQ. This CDR3 has 15 amino acids. Deletions cut 6 bases from V and 1 base from J, with 13 bases between. The CDR3: CASTKGQKNTGELFF. CDR3 bases: TGCGCCAGCACCAAAGGACAGAAGAACACCGGGGAGCTGTTTTTT.

The rearrangement uses TRBV7-9 and TRBJ2-7; weak D call: TRBD2 (5 bases). The CDR3 loop spans 14 amino acids. Germline assignment: CDR1 SEHNR and CDR2 FQNEAQ (reference sequence). The germline V and J ends were trimmed by 4 bases and 3 bases, with 13 bases remaining between them. In DNA, the CDR3 is TGTGCCAGCAGCTCAGACGGAGGCTACTACGAGCAGTACTTC. Its translation is CASSSDGGYYEQYF. The complete variable domain, with remaining parts taken from reference TRBV7-9 and TRBJ2-7, reads DTGVSQNPRHKITKRGQNVTFRCDPISEHNRLYWYRQTLGQGPEFLTYFQNEAQLEKSRLLSDRFSAERPKGSFSTLEIQRTEQGDSAMYLCASSSDGGYYEQYFGPGTRLTVT.

This chain links TRBV10-3 with TRBJ1-1; D is perhaps TRBD1 (6 bases). The CDR3 is 14 amino acids. V lost 10 bases and J lost 1, with 16 bases in between. From germline, CDR1 is ENHRY and CDR2 SYGVKD. For the CDR3, the DNA is TGTGCCAGTTTTGCGAGACAGGAGAACACTGAAGCTTTCTTT. Encoded protein: CASFARQENTEAFF.

V is TRBV28 and J is TRBJ2-3, with 7 bases aligning to TRBD1. The CDR3 is 15 amino acids. V dropped 9 bases and J dropped 7; count of bases not matched to a gene: 16. Germline CDR1 and CDR2: MDHEN and SYDVKM. The CDR3 region has the DNA TGTGCCAGTTGCATTGGGGTAGGGGGCGGGTATACGCAGTATTTT. Its protein is CASCIGVGGGYTQYF.

The V and J genes are TRBV30 and TRBJ1-5; D gene uncertain. This CDR3 is built from 16 residues. Germline V gives CDR1 GTSNPN, CDR2 SVGIG (reference sequence). V lost 1 base to trimming and J lost 6 bases, with 19 bases between them. The CDR3 sequence is CAWSEVVGGIGQPQHF. The CDR3 DNA is TGTGCCTGGAGTGAGGTGGTAGGAGGGATTGGTCAGCCCCAGCATTTT.

The chain links TRBV7-9 to TRBJ1-1; possible D gene TRBD1, 5 bases. Germline CDR1 reads SEHNR; CDR2 reads FQNEAQ (reference sequence). The V gene lost 3 bases and the J gene lost 1 base, with 9 bases spanning the gap. CDR3 size: 14 residues. The CDR3 is CASSFPGPNTEAFF. For the CDR3, the DNA is TGTGCCAGCAGCTTCCCAGGGCCGAACACTGAAGCTTTCTTT.

V usage is TRBV9 and J usage is TRBJ1-1; no firm D call. This CDR3 is 15 amino acids long. Trimming removed 2 bases at V and 8 bases at J, with 19 bases between. The germline gives CDR1 SGDLS, CDR2 YYNGEE. The CDR3 nucleotides are TGTGCCAGCAGCGTGGAGGGCATCCCCGGCCCCGAAGCTTTCTTT. Protein: CASSVEGIPGPEAFF.

The J gene is TRBJ1-2, the V gene TRBV7-3, with D hard to call. The CDR3 runs to 14 residues. V was cut by 0 bases and J by 2 bases, with 7 bases left in between. Germline CDR1 reads SGHTA; CDR2 reads FQGTGA. Written as DNA, the CDR3 is TGTGCCAGCAGCTTAACGTCCGGGAACTATGGCTACACCTTC. Protein product: CASSLTSGNYGYTF.